The rows below give T cell receptor beta chains drawn from one sample of a study of cytomegalovirus exposure and HLA in healthy donors. Assay used: immunoSEQ multiplex PCR; TCRdb lists only in-frame clones, some missing. The data contain about 70,000 clones, approximately 94% of them singletons. Sequences were obtained from PBMCs. The receptors originated from a woman aged 18-29 years in good health and CMV-seropositive. Both conserved end residues are part of each CDR3. The D gene is left open where the match is weak. Size tells how often a clone was seen (once, few, many) or the class of an expanded clone, and some rows leave it out.

D	V	J	size	CDR3	DNA
TRBD1	TRBV6-6	TRBJ1-5	few	CASSDSGGQPQHF	TGTGCCAGCAGTGACTCAGGGGGCCAGCCCCAGCATTTT
TRBD2	TRBV4-2	TRBJ2-7	NA	CASSQDTSGGSEQYF	TGTGCCAGCAGCCAAGATACTAGCGGGGGGTCGGAGCAGTACTTC
TRBD1	TRBV11-2	TRBJ1-2	NA	CASSLRYQQGAYGYTF	TGTGCCAGCAGCCTTCGATATCAACAGGGGGCCTATGGCTACACCTTC
NA	TRBV5-4	TRBJ1-4	NA	CASSPHDSEKLFF	TGTGCCAGCAGCCCACATGACAGTGAAAAACTGTTTTTT
NA	TRBV4-1	TRBJ1-1	NA	CASSQDGAHKDTEAFF	TGCGCCAGCAGCCAAGATGGGGCCCACAAGGACACTGAAGCTTTCTTT
TRBD1	TRBV4-1	TRBJ2-7	NA	CASSQLTGSYEQYF	TGCGCCAGCAGCCAACTGACAGGGTCCTACGAGCAGTACTTC
NA	TRBV19	TRBJ2-5	NA	CASSIESGLTIQETQYF	TGTGCCAGTAGTATAGAAAGTGGTCTGACTATCCAAGAGACCCAGTACTTC
TRBD1	TRBV9	TRBJ1-2	few	CASSASGTGSGYTF	TGTGCCAGCAGTGCGTCCGGGACAGGGAGTGGCTACACCTTC
TRBD2	TRBV11-2	TRBJ2-7	NA	CASSPGTSAYEQYF	TGTGCCAGCAGCCCAGGGACTAGCGCCTACGAGCAGTACTTC
NA	TRBV12-5	TRBJ1-5	NA	CASGLDGGGNQPQHF	TGTGCTAGTGGTTTGGACGGAGGTGGCAATCAGCCCCAGCATTTT
NA	TRBV10-3	TRBJ1-3	NA	CAISERQDTFGIYF	TGTGCCATCAGTGAAAGACAGGACACGTTCGGCATATATTTT
TRBD1	TRBV19	TRBJ1-1	NA	CASSIGQGAVTEAFF	TGTGCCAGTAGTATAGGTCAGGGGGCGGTCACTGAAGCTTTCTTT
NA	TRBV30	TRBJ1-5	NA	CAWTGDSNQPQHF	TGTGCCTGGACAGGTGATAGCAATCAGCCCCAGCATTTT
NA	TRBV6-1	TRBJ1-2	NA	CANSEARTVGYTF	TGTGCCAACAGTGAAGCCCGGACAGTTGGCTACACCTTC
TRBD2	TRBV29-1	TRBJ2-7	NA	CSVTLAGGPYEQYF	TGCAGCGTTACTTTAGCGGGAGGCCCGTACGAGCAGTACTTC
TRBD2	TRBV4-1	TRBJ2-4	once	CASSQSGLAGPTSSKNIQYF	TGCGCCAGCAGCCAATCAGGACTAGCGGGACCCACGAGCTCCAAAAACATTCAGTACTTC
TRBD2	TRBV2	TRBJ2-3	once	CASSPGLGGGTDTQYF	TGTGCCAGCAGTCCGGGACTAGGCGGAGGCACAGATACGCAGTATTTT
TRBD2	TRBV11-3	TRBJ2-1	once	CASSLAGSHNEQFF	TGTGCCAGCAGCCTAGCGGGATCCCACAATGAGCAGTTCTTC
NA	TRBV7-8	TRBJ2-7	NA	CASSVDPRAYEQYF	TGTGCCAGCAGCGTAGACCCGAGGGCCTACGAGCAGTACTTC
TRBD1	TRBV2	TRBJ2-7	NA	CASSDFPGQVSYEQYF	TGTGCCAGCAGTGATTTTCCGGGACAGGTATCCTACGAGCAGTACTTC
TRBD1	TRBV5-6	TRBJ1-6	NA	CASSSTGVNSPLHF	TGTGCCAGCAGCTCCACAGGGGTCAATTCACCCCTCCACTTT
TRBD1	TRBV30	TRBJ1-5	NA	CAWGTGTVSNQPQHF	TGTGCCTGGGGGACCGGGACAGTTAGCAATCAGCCCCAGCATTTT
TRBD2	TRBV19	TRBJ2-1	NA	CASSIWGLDDEQFF	TGTGCCAGTAGTATTTGGGGACTAGATGATGAGCAGTTCTTC
NA	TRBV6-5	TRBJ2-1	NA	CASSPGTLDYNEQFF	TGTGCCAGCAGTCCCGGGACTCTAGATTACAATGAGCAGTTCTTC
NA	TRBV6-1	TRBJ1-2	NA	CASSLDRAPGGYTF	TGTGCCAGCAGTCTAGACAGAGCCCCTGGGGGCTACACCTTC
NA	TRBV6-1	TRBJ1-1	once	CASSEELWSGDSEGNTEAFF	TGTGCCAGCAGTGAAGAATTGTGGTCCGGGGACTCTGAGGGGAACACTGAAGCTTTCTTT
NA	TRBV12-5	TRBJ1-1	NA	CASAYGVRTEAFF	TGTGCTAGTGCCTACGGAGTGAGAACTGAAGCTTTCTTT
TRBD1	TRBV2	TRBJ1-6	once	CASSDRTGESPLHF	TGTGCCAGCAGTGATCGGACAGGGGAATCACCCCTCCACTTT
NA	TRBV7-8	TRBJ2-1	few	CASSPGLQPLSSYNEQFF	TGTGCCAGCAGCCCAGGACTTCAACCCTTGAGCTCCTACAATGAGCAGTTCTTC
TRBD1	TRBV19	TRBJ1-2	NA	CASTWDRGHHYGYTF	TGTGCCAGTACCTGGGACAGGGGGCACCACTATGGCTACACCTTC
NA	TRBV25-1	TRBJ1-2	NA	CASSGGLSAYGYTF	TGTGCCAGCAGTGGGGGACTGTCCGCCTATGGCTACACCTTC
NA	TRBV10-3	TRBJ1-5	NA	CAISQPLVGGGRQPQHF	TGTGCCATCAGTCAACCCCTTGTGGGAGGGGGGCGTCAGCCCCAGCATTTT
NA	TRBV5-1	TRBJ2-3	NA	CASSTRGGTLVADTQYF	TGCGCCAGCAGCACGCGTGGAGGGACTCTAGTGGCTGATACGCAGTATTTT
NA	TRBV9	TRBJ1-4	NA	CASSVESGRNHRATNEKLFF	TGTGCCAGCAGCGTAGAGAGTGGAAGGAATCACAGAGCAACTAATGAAAAACTGTTTTTT
NA	TRBV19	TRBJ2-1	NA	CASSMSSPIWQFF	TGTGCCAGTAGTATGTCTAGCCCCATATGGCAGTTCTTC
TRBD1	TRBV7-2	TRBJ2-7	NA	CASSPGDRGIYEQYF	TGTGCCAGCAGCCCCGGGGACAGGGGGATCTACGAGCAGTACTTC
TRBD2	TRBV5-1	TRBJ2-3	once	CASSFMSEGGRSGTQYF	TGCGCCAGCAGCTTCATGAGTGAGGGCGGGAGAAGTGGTACGCAGTATTTT
TRBD1	TRBV25-1	TRBJ2-3	once	CASNPAGTGGNTQYF	TGTGCCAGCAACCCCGCCGGGACAGGGGGCAATACGCAGTATTTT
NA	TRBV6-1	TRBJ2-7	NA	CASSDADGSEQYF	TGTGCCAGCAGTGATGCGGATGGGTCCGAGCAGTACTTC
NA	TRBV4-1	TRBJ1-2	NA	CASSQDAAATNYGYTF	TGCGCCAGCAGCCAAGATGCGGCCGCTACTAACTATGGCTACACCTTC
TRBD2	TRBV9	TRBJ2-1	NA	CASSVVAGGPNEQFF	TGTGCCAGCAGCGTAGTAGCGGGGGGCCCTAATGAGCAGTTCTTC
TRBD2	TRBV10-2	TRBJ2-7	NA	CASSGFGSGNSYEQYF	TGCGCCAGCAGTGGATTCGGTAGCGGGAACTCCTACGAGCAGTACTTC
TRBD1	TRBV29-1	TRBJ1-2	NA	CSVRDREIYGYTF	TGCAGCGTTAGAGACAGGGAGATCTATGGCTACACCTTC
NA	TRBV11-2	TRBJ2-5	NA	CASNQGRPLETQYF	TGTGCCAGCAACCAAGGCAGGCCCTTGGAGACCCAGTACTTC
TRBD2	TRBV2	TRBJ2-3	once	CAGGTSGSLDTQYF	TGTGCCGGGGGGACTAGCGGGAGTCTAGATACGCAGTATTTT
NA	TRBV9	TRBJ2-3	NA	CASSDRRGTDTQYF	TGTGCCAGCAGCGACAGGAGGGGCACAGATACGCAGTATTTT
TRBD1	TRBV2	TRBJ2-4	NA	CASRGTGAVRGKNIQYF	TGTGCCAGTCGTGGGACAGGGGCCGTGCGGGGCAAAAACATTCAGTACTTC
NA	TRBV9	TRBJ1-2	NA	CASSVGQGNYGYTF	TGTGCCAGCAGCGTAGGGCAGGGGAACTATGGCTACACCTTC
TRBD1	TRBV10-3	TRBJ1-1	NA	CAISEVPGQGNYLGAFF	TGTGCCATCAGTGAGGTCCCGGGACAGGGGAACTATTTAGGAGCTTTCTTT
NA	TRBV4-3	TRBJ1-6	NA	CASSQERAGHSPLHF	TGCGCCAGCAGCCAAGAGAGGGCAGGACATTCACCCCTCCACTTT
TRBD1	TRBV18	TRBJ1-2	NA	CASSHFTTRTGDGYTF	TGTGCCAGCTCACACTTCACGACACGGACAGGGGATGGCTACACCTTC
TRBD2	TRBV4-1	TRBJ2-7	NA	CASSQGSGGFPYEQYF	TGCGCCAGCAGCCAAGGTAGCGGGGGGTTCCCTTACGAGCAGTACTTC
NA	TRBV6-5	TRBJ2-7	NA	CASSSSGTYEQYF	TGTGCCAGCAGTTCCTCCGGGACTTACGAGCAGTACTTC
NA	TRBV21-1	TRBJ2-5	NA	CASSTDRFGETQYF	TGTGCCAGCAGCACGGACAGGTTCGGAGAGACCCAGTACTTC